Below are 29 T cell receptor beta chains sequenced from a single sample in a study of T-cell reconstitution after alpha-beta-depleted transplantation in children. Preparation of the TCRbeta library involved a method that used unique molecular identifiers. Via MiXCR, TCRdb re-called the PCR reads, giving one row per CDR3 protein. The repertoire consists of about a million distinct CDR3 sequences, with around 30% occurring once and the leading ten covering 28%. This specimen was PBMCs, mostly from graft donor cells, taken 360 days after TCRalphabeta/CD19-depleted stem cell transplant. Every receptor here comes from a boy younger than two who had a stem cell transplant for SCID, so the T cells may come from the graft donor.

This rearrangement joins TRBV18 to TRBJ2-7; possible D gene TRBD1, 6 bases. The CDR3 totals 18 residues. Looked up from germline, CDR1 is KGHSH and CDR2 is LQKENI. The V end was cut by 0 bases, the J end by 2 bases, with 20 bases between. CDR3 in amino acids: CASSPPTVPGQVAYEQYF. The CDR3 DNA is TGTGCCAGCTCACCACCGACGGTACCGGGACAAGTAGCCTACGAGCAGTACTTC.

This clonotype has only a few counts. The chain recombines TRBV7-9 with TRBJ1-1; a weak D match, TRBD1 (5 bases). The germline V gene encodes CDR1 SEHNR and CDR2 FQNEAQ (reference sequence). The CDR3 extends over 15 amino acids. V was shortened by 2 bases and J by 5 bases, with 15 bases between the two germline ends. The DNA for the CDR3 is TGTGCCAGCAGCTTAAAGGAGACGGGACGGACTGAAGCTTTCTTT. This gives the protein CASSLKETGRTEAFF.

This clonotype was seen a handful of times. The chain is built from TRBV5-1 and TRBJ2-1; 8 bases are a match to TRBD2. The length of the CDR3 is 17 residues. CDR1 and CDR2 from the germline V gene are SGHRS and YFSETQ. Trimming removed 4 bases from V and 7 bases from J; junction bases left unmatched: 16. CDR3 DNA: TGCGCCAGCAGCCCCGGATTAGGGACTAGACATCTGAATGAGCAGTTCTTC. It is translated as CASSPGLGTRHLNEQFF.

In its sample, this clonotype was seen a few times. The V gene is TRBV3-1, the J gene TRBJ2-1, with TRBD2 identical over 9 bases. Germline trimming cut 2 bases from V and 10 bases from J; bases unmatched to any gene: 9. This CDR3 has 15 residues. Germline values: CDR1 LGHDT, CDR2 YNNKEL (reference sequence). For the CDR3, the DNA is TGTGCCAGCAGCCAATCTAGCGGGGCTACAAGGGAGCAGTTCTTC. It codes for CASSQSSGATREQFF.

Concerning this clonotype: The germline gene is not matched at one end of the junction; a read error may be the cause. The V and J genes are TRBV4-2 and TRBJ2-7; TRBD1 matches 8 bases. Per germline, CDR1 LGHNA and CDR2 YNFKEQ. The CDR3 is 16 residues long. The CDR3 nucleotides read TGTGCCATCAGCCCTGGGTTAAGACAGGGGACCTACGAGCAGTACTTC. Translation gives CAISPGLRQGTYEQYF.

The genes are TRBV18 and TRBJ2-3; D is unclear. Germline values: CDR1 KGHSH, CDR2 LQKENI. The V and J ends lost 2 bases and 1 base respectively, with 16 bases between them. This CDR3 has 17 residues. CDR3 loop: CASSPEWGRIGTDTQYF. The CDR3 DNA sequence: TGTGCCAGCTCACCAGAGTGGGGTAGGATTGGCACAGATACGCAGTATTTT.

V gene TRBV3-1 combines with J gene TRBJ2-5; no clear D. Trimming shortened V by 4 bases and J by 2 bases, and 14 bases separated the two germline ends. Germline-derived CDR1 and CDR2 are LGHDT and YNNKEL (reference sequence). This CDR3 comprises 15 residues. The CDR3 bases are TGTGCCAGCAGCCCCCGTGGACCTATACAAGAGACCCAGTACTTC. Its translation: CASSPRGPIQETQYF.

The rearrangement joins TRBV6-5 to TRBJ2-1; D remains unclear. CDR3 length: 15 residues. V gave up 1 base and J gave up 0 bases, with 7 bases separating them. Germline CDR1 reads MNHEY; CDR2 reads SVGAGI. CDR3 sequence reads: CASSYWSSSYNEQFF. The CDR3 DNA follows: TGTGCCAGCAGTTACTGGTCCAGCTCCTACAATGAGCAGTTCTTC.

V usage is TRBV28 and J usage is TRBJ2-2, with a possible D match to TRBD1 (6 bases). This CDR3 has 18 amino acids. Trimming pared 6 bases from V and 0 bases from J, leaving 20 bases between. Per germline, CDR1 MDHEN and CDR2 SYDVKM. This CDR3 is CASSTITDSNANTGELFF. The CDR3 DNA is TGTGCCAGCAGCACTATTACGGACAGCAATGCGAACACCGGGGAGCTGTTTTTT.

This clonotype was detected only a few times. The rearrangement links TRBV20-1 to TRBJ2-3; 14 nucleotides match TRBD2. V trimming: 0 bases; J trimming: 6 bases; junction bases outside the gene matches: 8. The CDR3 has 17 amino acids. Germline CDR1 reads DFQATT; CDR2 reads SNEGSKA (reference sequence). CDR3 DNA: TGCAGTGCTAGAGACCGACTAGCGGGGGGGCTATCGGATACGCAGTATTTT. Translating it yields CSARDRLAGGLSDTQYF.

This clonotype was counted a few times. The chain combines TRBV29-1 with TRBJ1-1, with D unresolved. CDR1 and CDR2 (germline): SQVTM, ANQGSEA. V was clipped by 4 bases and J by 3 bases, with 18 bases between them. The CDR3 has 15 residues. The CDR3 is CSVVPGEGRYTEAFF. As DNA, the CDR3 is TGCAGCGTTGTTCCCGGGGAGGGCCGGTACACTGAAGCTTTCTTT.

This clonotype showed up just a few times. The chain links TRBV7-6 to TRBJ1-4; TRBD1 matches at 7 bases. V lost 0 bases, J lost 8 bases, and 3 bases stayed unmatched. The CDR3 extends over 14 amino acids. CDR1 SGHVS and CDR2 FNYEAQ come from the germline V gene. CDR3 region: CASSLAPTGEKLFF. In DNA, the CDR3 is TGTGCCAGCAGCTTAGCCCCGACAGGGGAAAAACTGTTTTTT. Variable domain in full (rest from reference TRBV7-6 and TRBJ1-4): GAGVSQSPRYKVTKRGQDVALRCDPISGHVSLYWYRQALGQGPEFLTYFNYEAQQDKSGLPNDRFSAERPEGSISTLTIQRTEQRDSAMYRCASSLAPTGEKLFFGSGTQLSVL.

This clonotype was detected only a few times. The rearrangement links TRBV12-3 or TRBV12-4 to TRBJ2-1, with D possibly TRBD2 on 6 matching bases. Trimming removed 2 bases from V and 5 bases from J, with 13 bases in between. This CDR3 has 15 amino acids. The CDR3 DNA reads as TGTGCCAGCAGTTTATGGCGGGGCGGGAACAATGAGCAGTTCTTC. Amino acid sequence: CASSLWRGGNNEQFF.

This clonotype was recorded many times. This chain uses TRBV20-1 with TRBJ2-1, with TRBD2 identical over 9 bases. This CDR3 spans 14 amino acids. Unmatched junction bases numbered 4, after V lost 5 bases and J lost 2 bases. Germline-derived CDR1 and CDR2 are DFQATT and SNEGSKA (reference sequence). CDR3: CSARAGGPYNEQFF. The CDR3 coding sequence is TGCAGTGCTCGAGCGGGGGGTCCCTACAATGAGCAGTTCTTC.

A few counts support this clonotype. The chain has TRBV20-1 and TRBJ2-3, with a possible D match to TRBD1 (6 bases). Trimming took off 3 bases at V and 4 bases at J, with 11 bases between the two ends. The CDR3 contains 13 residues. Germline CDR1 reads DFQATT; CDR2 reads SNEGSKA (reference sequence). This CDR3 is CSASYQGPDTQYF. CDR3 nucleotide sequence: TGCAGTGCTAGCTATCAGGGGCCAGATACGCAGTATTTT.

The V and J genes are TRBV12-3 or TRBV12-4 and TRBJ2-5, with D possibly TRBD2 on 5 matching bases. The ends were cut back, 6 bases at V and 14 bases at J, with 19 bases in the middle. CDR3 length: 12 amino acids. DNA for the CDR3: TGTGCCAGCAGGAGGACTGGGTTTGACCTATACTTC. The encoded protein is CASRRTGFDLYF.

This clonotype was picked up a small number of times. The chain joins TRBV5-1 to TRBJ2-7, with TRBD2 as a possible D gene (6 bases). Germline V gene sequence: CDR1 SGHRS, CDR2 YFSETQ. Trimming left V 4 bases short and J 2 bases short, with 16 bases between. This CDR3 has 15 amino acids. CDR3 in DNA: TGCGCCAGCAGCCCCGGAGGCGGGGTAACCTACGAGCAGTACTTC. It yields the protein CASSPGGGVTYEQYF.

J is TRBJ2-6 and V is TRBV12-5; 7 bases agree with TRBD1. The length of the CDR3 is 17 residues. Germline trimming cut 0 bases from V and 7 bases from J; bases unmatched to any gene: 9. In germline, CDR1 is LGHNT, CDR2 FRNRAP. In DNA, the CDR3 is TGTGCTAGTGGTTTGGTAAATGCGACAGGGACAGCCAACGTCCTGACTTTC. The encoded protein is CASGLVNATGTANVLTF.

As to this clonotype: This likely comes from a read error, as the CDR3 has no conserved phenylalanine or tryptophan at its end. The gene calls are TRBV5-1 and TRBJ2-2; no clear D gene. In germline, CDR1 is SGHRS, CDR2 YFSETQ. The CDR3 loop spans 13 amino acids. V was cut by 3 bases and J by 7 bases, with 10 bases left in between. CDR3 coding DNA: TGCGCCAGCAGCTCCCGGACGATCGGGGAGCTGTTTTAT. It encodes CASSSRTIGELFY.

The chain couples TRBV19 to TRBJ1-1, with a tentative D call TRBD1 (6 bases). Germline V gene lookup returns CDR1 LNHDA and CDR2 SQIVND (reference sequence). Trimming pared 7 bases from V and 4 bases from J, leaving 13 bases between. The CDR3 has 13 residues. The CDR3: CASTIRGGTEAFF. Here the CDR3 DNA reads TGTGCCAGTACCATAAGGGGGGGCACTGAAGCTTTCTTT.

V usage is TRBV28 and J usage is TRBJ2-4; 7 bases line up with TRBD1. CDR3 length: 14 amino acids. V lost 6 bases, J lost 4 bases, and 6 bases stayed unmatched. The germline gives CDR1 MDHEN, CDR2 SYDVKM. CDR3 in DNA: TGTGCCAGCAGCTCCGGGACAGAGAAAAACATTCAGTACTTC. Translation: CASSSGTEKNIQYF.

The gene calls are TRBV3-1 and TRBJ2-5, with no clear D. The CDR3 contains 13 residues. With 1 base removed from V and 3 bases from J, the gap between germline ends came to 6 bases. CDR1 is LGHDT and CDR2 is YNNKEL in the germline V gene (reference sequence). The CDR3 spells CASSQGAKETQYF. The CDR3, as DNA: TGTGCCAGCAGCCAAGGGGCCAAAGAGACCCAGTACTTC.

The table lists this clonotype with a few counts. This chain connects TRBV28 to TRBJ1-1, with D uncertain. The V end was cut by 3 bases, the J end by 6 bases, with 11 bases between. The CDR3 sequence is 13 residues long. Germline V gives CDR1 MDHEN, CDR2 SYDVKM. Here the CDR3 DNA reads TGTGCCAGCAGTTTCCCCTACCCGGCTGAAGCTTTCTTT. Amino acids: CASSFPYPAEAFF.

The chain couples TRBV3-1 to TRBJ2-5, with D possibly being TRBD2 (5 bases). Trimming took off 0 bases at V and 2 bases at J, with 19 bases between the two ends. The length of the CDR3 is 18 residues. The germline gives CDR1 LGHDT, CDR2 YNNKEL (reference sequence). The CDR3 bases are TGTGCCAGCAGCCAAGATCGGAGAAGCAGACTAACACAAGAGACCCAGTACTTC. Encoded protein: CASSQDRRSRLTQETQYF.

V usage is TRBV3-1 and J usage is TRBJ2-3; TRBD2 might be the D (5 bases). Trimming left V 4 bases short and J 4 bases short, with 9 bases between. The length of the CDR3 is 13 residues. Germline-derived CDR1 and CDR2 are LGHDT and YNNKEL (reference sequence). The CDR3 sequence: CASSPLLADTQYF. The CDR3, as DNA: TGTGCCAGCAGCCCCCTACTAGCAGATACGCAGTATTTT.

This clonotype turned up a few times. This chain uses TRBV12-3 or TRBV12-4 with TRBJ2-5; D remains unclear. The V gene lost 3 bases and the J gene lost 7 bases, with 6 bases spanning the gap. The CDR3 spans 11 residues. CDR3 DNA: TGTGCCAGCAGTTTCAGCGCGACCCAGTACTTC. As protein: CASSFSATQYF.

This clonotype was counted once. This chain uses TRBV14 with TRBJ1-1, with 7 bases aligning to TRBD1. Germline V gives CDR1 SGHDN, CDR2 FVKESK. Trimming removed 7 bases from V and 5 bases from J; junction bases left unmatched: 4. This CDR3 spans 12 amino acids. CDR3 amino acids: CASNDRVTEAFF. The DNA for the CDR3 is TGTGCCAGCAACGACAGGGTTACTGAAGCTTTCTTT.

This clonotype was counted at least ten times. This rearrangement joins TRBV7-2 to TRBJ1-6; D uncertain. Germline V lookup: CDR1 SGHTA, CDR2 FQGNSA. This CDR3 is 15 amino acids long. V was shortened by 1 base and J by 10 bases, with 14 bases between the two germline ends. The CDR3 here is CASSLVNIAGSPLHF. The CDR3 region has the DNA TGTGCCAGCAGCTTAGTAAATATTGCGGGATCACCCCTCCACTTT.

Points on this clonotype: A single base separates this from a much larger clone, so it may be a read error. The chain links TRBV12-3 or TRBV12-4 to TRBJ2-3; 13 nucleotides match TRBD2. V shed 6 bases, J shed 0 bases, and the junction held 9 bases outside the gene matches. CDR3 length: 18 residues. CDR3 sequence reads: CASRPPGLAGTSTDTQYF. CDR3 bases: TGTGCCAGCAGACCCCCGGGACTAGCGGGGACTAGCACAGATACGCAGTATTTT.